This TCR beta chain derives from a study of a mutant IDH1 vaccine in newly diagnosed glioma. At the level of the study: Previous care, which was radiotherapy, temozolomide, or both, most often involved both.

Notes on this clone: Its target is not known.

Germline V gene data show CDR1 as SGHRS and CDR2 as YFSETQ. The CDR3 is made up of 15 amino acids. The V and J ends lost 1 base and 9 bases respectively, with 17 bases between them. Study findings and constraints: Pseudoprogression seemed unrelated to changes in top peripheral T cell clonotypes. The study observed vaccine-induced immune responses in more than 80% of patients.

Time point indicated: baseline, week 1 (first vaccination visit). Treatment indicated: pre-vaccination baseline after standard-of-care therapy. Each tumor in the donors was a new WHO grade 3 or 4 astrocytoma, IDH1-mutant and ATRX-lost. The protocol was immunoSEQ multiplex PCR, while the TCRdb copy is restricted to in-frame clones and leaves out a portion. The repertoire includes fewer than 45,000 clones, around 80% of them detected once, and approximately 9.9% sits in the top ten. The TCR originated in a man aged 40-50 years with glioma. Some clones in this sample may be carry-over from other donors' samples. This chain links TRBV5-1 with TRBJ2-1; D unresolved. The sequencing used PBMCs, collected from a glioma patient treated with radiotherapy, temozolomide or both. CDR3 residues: CASSLTGLPIGEQFF. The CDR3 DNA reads TGCGCCAGCAGCTTGACCGGCCTCCCAATAGGTGAGCAGTTCTTC.